The T cell receptor beta chain under discussion was sequenced for a study of response to subunit inactivated influenza vaccine. CDR1 and CDR2 (germline): SGDLS, YYNGEE. The CDR3 is 14 residues long. Trimming at V came to 0 bases and at J to 9 bases, leaving 5 bases not matched to a gene. This clonotype was detected ten times or more. Its antigen remains unidentified. Regarding the study as a whole: It was suggested by the authors that few new T cells are recruited by each seasonal influenza vaccination.

Via MiXCR, TCRdb re-called the RT-PCR reads, giving one row per CDR3 protein. The data contain more than 700,000 distinct CDR3 sequences, approximately 21% of them seen just once; the ten biggest clones take up roughly 10%. The sequencing here drew on PBMCs from blood, taken roughly 5 days after vaccination. The rearrangement links TRBV9 to TRBJ2-1; TRBD2 aligns across 8 bases. The TCR comes from a man aged 45-60 years who received an inactivated influenza vaccine. CDR3 nucleotides: TGTGCCAGCAGCGTAGTCGCAGCGGGGGTTGAGCAGTTCTTC. Translating gives CASSVVAAGVEQFF.